This TCR beta chain is drawn from a study of T cell repertoires in aging, cancer and after chemotherapy. TCR beta rearrangements were amplified from peripheral blood genomic DNA. This clonotype was observed a handful of times. A mixed TRB-A/B primer pool amplified rearranged TRB by multiplex touch-down PCR. TCRdb analysed the multiplex PCR reads with MiXCR anew, one entry per CDR3 protein. Of about 2,900 distinct CDR3 sequences listed, about 29% were seen once; the top ten hold about 4%. The receptor was derived from a human donor with a solid tumor. Sample: blood.

The CDR3 nucleotides are TGTGCCAGCAGCCCGACAGGGGGGCACACTGAAGCTTTCTTT. It is translated as CASSPTGGHTEAFF. The rearrangement uses TRBV11-1 and TRBJ1-1; 9 bases are shared with TRBD1. Trimming removed 5 bases from V and 3 bases from J; junction bases left unmatched: 4. Germline V gene sequence: CDR1 SGHAT, CDR2 FQDESV (reference sequence). The CDR3 is 14 residues long.